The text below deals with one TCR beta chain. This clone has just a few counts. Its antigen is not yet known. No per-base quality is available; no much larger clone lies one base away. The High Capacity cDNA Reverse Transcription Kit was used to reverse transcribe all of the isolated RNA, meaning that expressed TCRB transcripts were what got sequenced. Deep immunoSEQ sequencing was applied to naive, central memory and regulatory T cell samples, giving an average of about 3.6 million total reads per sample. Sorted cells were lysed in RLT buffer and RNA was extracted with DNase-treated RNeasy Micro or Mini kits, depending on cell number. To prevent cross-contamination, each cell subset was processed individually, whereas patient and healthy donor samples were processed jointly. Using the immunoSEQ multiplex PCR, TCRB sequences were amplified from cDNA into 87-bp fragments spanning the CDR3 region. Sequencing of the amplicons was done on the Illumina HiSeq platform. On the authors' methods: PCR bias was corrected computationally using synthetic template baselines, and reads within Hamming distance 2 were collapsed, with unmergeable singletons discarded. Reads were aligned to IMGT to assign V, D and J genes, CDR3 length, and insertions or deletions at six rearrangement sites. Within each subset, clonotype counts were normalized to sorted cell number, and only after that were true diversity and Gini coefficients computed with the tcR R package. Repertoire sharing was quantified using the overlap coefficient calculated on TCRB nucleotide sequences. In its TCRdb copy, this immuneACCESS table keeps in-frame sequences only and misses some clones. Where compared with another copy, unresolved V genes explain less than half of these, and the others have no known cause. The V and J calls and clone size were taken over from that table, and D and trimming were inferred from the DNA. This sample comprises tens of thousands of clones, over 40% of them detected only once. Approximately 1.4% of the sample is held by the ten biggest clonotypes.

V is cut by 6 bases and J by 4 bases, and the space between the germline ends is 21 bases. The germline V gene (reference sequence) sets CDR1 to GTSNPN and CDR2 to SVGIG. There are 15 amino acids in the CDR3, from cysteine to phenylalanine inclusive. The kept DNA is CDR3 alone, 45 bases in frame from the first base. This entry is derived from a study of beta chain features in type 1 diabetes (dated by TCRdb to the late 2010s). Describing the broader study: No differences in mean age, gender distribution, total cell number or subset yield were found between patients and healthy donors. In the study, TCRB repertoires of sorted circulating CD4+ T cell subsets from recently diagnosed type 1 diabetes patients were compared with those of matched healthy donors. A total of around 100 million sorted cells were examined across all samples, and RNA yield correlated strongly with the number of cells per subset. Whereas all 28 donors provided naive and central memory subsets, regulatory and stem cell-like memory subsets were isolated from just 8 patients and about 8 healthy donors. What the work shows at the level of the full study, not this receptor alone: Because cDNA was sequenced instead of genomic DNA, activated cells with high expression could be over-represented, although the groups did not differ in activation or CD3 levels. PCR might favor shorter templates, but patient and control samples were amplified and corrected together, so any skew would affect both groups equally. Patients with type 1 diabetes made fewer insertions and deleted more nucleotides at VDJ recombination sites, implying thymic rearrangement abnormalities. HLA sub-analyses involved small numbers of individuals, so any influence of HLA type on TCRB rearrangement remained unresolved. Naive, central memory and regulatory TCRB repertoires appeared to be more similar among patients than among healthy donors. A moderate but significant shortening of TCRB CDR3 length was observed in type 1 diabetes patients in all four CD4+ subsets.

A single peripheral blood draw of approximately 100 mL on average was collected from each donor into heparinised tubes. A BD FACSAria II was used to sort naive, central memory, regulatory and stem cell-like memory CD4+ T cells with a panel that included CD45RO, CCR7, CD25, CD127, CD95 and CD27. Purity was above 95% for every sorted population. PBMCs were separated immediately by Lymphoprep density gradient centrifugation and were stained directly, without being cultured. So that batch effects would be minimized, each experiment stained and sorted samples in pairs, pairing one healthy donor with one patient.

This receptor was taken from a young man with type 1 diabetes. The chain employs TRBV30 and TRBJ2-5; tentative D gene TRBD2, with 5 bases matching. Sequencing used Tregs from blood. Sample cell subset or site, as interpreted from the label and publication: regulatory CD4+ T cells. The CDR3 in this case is CACPSWERDSETQYF. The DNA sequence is TGTGCCTGCCCCTCGTGGGAGAGAGACTCAGAGACCCAGTACTTC. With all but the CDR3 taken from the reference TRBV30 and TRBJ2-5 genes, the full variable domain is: SQTIHQWPATLVQPVGSPLSLECTVEGTSNPNLYWYRQAAGRGLQLLFYSVGIGQISSEVPQNLSASRPQDRQFILSSKKLLLSDSGFYLCACPSWERDSETQYFGPGTRLLVL.